This T cell receptor beta chain was observed in a study of blood T cells in healthy people across ages. Germline CDR1 reads LGHDT; CDR2 reads YNNKEL (reference sequence). This CDR3 is 16 amino acids long. Deletions cut 8 bases from V and 1 base from J, with 19 bases between. Drawing of peripheral blood yielded 8.5 to 10 milliliters from each donor. A second about 7 to 11 cycle PCR used barcoded and J-beta primers. CDR3-containing paired-end reads numbering at least 3 million came from each sample. One entry per CDR3 protein results from TCRdb running MiXCR on the 5' RACE reads. The repertoire holds around 1,900,000 distinct CDR3 sequences, with approximately 40% as singletons.

The genes are TRBV3-1 and TRBJ2-3, with D hard to call. The source is a human donor in good health. The sample was blood. The chain's CDR3 is CASSSVRMSRTDTQYF. CDR3 DNA: TGTGCCAGCTCGAGTGTGAGAATGAGTCGCACAGATACGCAGTATTTT.